These T cell receptor beta chains were read from a single sample in a study of cytomegalovirus exposure and HLA in healthy donors. Profiled with immunoSEQ multiplex PCR; TCRdb holds only in-frame clones, not every one. The sample includes some 90,000 clones, around 80% of them seen just once. The sample taken for sequencing was PBMCs. Source of these receptors: a man aged 30-40 years in good health and CMV-seropositive. Each CDR3 is given with its conserved first and last residue. Fields, in order: V gene, D gene, clone size, J gene, CDR3 DNA, CDR3 protein. D genes are given only for firm matches. Where a row states a size, it is once, few, many or the class of an expanded clone; other rows omit it.

TRBV6-5,TRBD2,-,TRBJ2-1,TGTGCCAGCAGCGCCGGGACTAGCGGGATCAATGAGCAGTTCTTC,CASSAGTSGINEQFF
TRBV2,-,-,TRBJ1-5,TGTGCCAGCAGTGCCCAGGGCTCAGGGCCCCAGCATTTT,CASSAQGSGPQHF
TRBV6-4,TRBD2,few,TRBJ2-2,TGTGCCAGCAGTGACGGACTAGCGGGAGGGGAGCTGTTTTTT,CASSDGLAGGELFF
TRBV19,-,-,TRBJ1-1,TGTGCCAGTAGTCTTGCTGGCGGGGGCGGGCGGACTGAAGCTTTCTTT,CASSLAGGGGRTEAFF
TRBV7-9,TRBD2,-,TRBJ2-7,TGTGCCAGCAGCTTAGGGGGGGGACCGGGCGAGCAGTACTTC,CASSLGGGPGEQYF
TRBV27,-,once,TRBJ2-1,TGTGCCAGCAGTTTATCGGCTTTAGACAACCACTCCTACAATGAGCAGTTCTTC,CASSLSALDNHSYNEQFF
TRBV28,-,-,TRBJ2-7,TGTGCCAGCACCCAGGGAGGTTCCGACTACGAGCAGTACTTC,CASTQGGSDYEQYF
TRBV25-1,TRBD2,few,TRBJ2-1,TGTGCCAGCAGTGATCGATCGTCTAGCGGGGGGGCGAATGAGCAGTTCTTC,CASSDRSSSGGANEQFF
TRBV18,-,-,TRBJ2-1,TGTGCCAGCTCACCAACCGACGGGTCCTACAATGAGCAGTTCTTC,CASSPTDGSYNEQFF
TRBV5-4,TRBD2,-,TRBJ2-3,TGTGCCAGCAGCTTGGCGGCTAGCGGGGGGACTACGCAGTATTTT,CASSLAASGGTTQYF
TRBV7-2,-,-,TRBJ2-7,TGTGCCAGCAGACGGGACTCCTCCTACGAGCAGTACTTC,CASRRDSSYEQYF
TRBV7-9,-,-,TRBJ2-5,TGTGCCAGCAGCTTCGGACAGCCGAAAGAGACCCAGTACTTC,CASSFGQPKETQYF
TRBV6-1,-,-,TRBJ1-3,TGTGCCAGCAGTGAAGCGCTAGGAATCTCTGGAAACACCATATATTTT,CASSEALGISGNTIYF
TRBV5-1,-,-,TRBJ2-3,TGCGCCAGCAGCTTAGGGGGGGGGCCGGGAGATACGCAGTATTTT,CASSLGGGPGDTQYF
TRBV10-2,-,-,TRBJ2-7,TGCGCCAGCAGTGAGTCAAACAGGGTGGGGGAGCAGTACTTC,CASSESNRVGEQYF
TRBV9,TRBD2,-,TRBJ2-7,TGTGCCAGCAGCGCAAGTCACACTAGCGGGGGCTCCTACGAGCAGTACTTC,CASSASHTSGGSYEQYF
TRBV6-5,-,-,TRBJ1-6,TGTGCCAGCAGTTACTCGATCCGCAGCGGGAATTCACCCCTCCACTTT,CASSYSIRSGNSPLHF
TRBV5-1,TRBD1,-,TRBJ1-2,TGCGCCAGCAGCTTGTTCGCTCCTCAGGGGGGTACTTTGACCTTC,CASSLFAPQGGTLTF
TRBV2,-,-,TRBJ2-3,TGTGCCGACGACGGAGCCCTTCGAGATACGCAGTATTTT,CADDGALRDTQYF
TRBV7-9,TRBD1,-,TRBJ1-6,TGTGCCAGCAGCCGACAGGGGACTTTAGGGGATTCACCCCTCCACTTT,CASSRQGTLGDSPLHF
TRBV28,-,once,TRBJ2-3,TGTGCCAGCATCTCCTCTCCGGGGGTGGGGGAGGACGGCACAGATACGCAGTATTTT,CASISSPGVGEDGTDTQYF
TRBV28,-,-,TRBJ1-5,TGTGCCAGCAGTCCGCGACAGGACAATCAGCCCCAGCATTTT,CASSPRQDNQPQHF
TRBV7-2,-,-,TRBJ2-7,TGTGCCAGCAGCTTAGCAGGGGAAGGGGGCTACGAGCAGTACTTC,CASSLAGEGGYEQYF
TRBV21-1,-,-,TRBJ2-4,TGTGCCAGCAGCAAAGCGCTGGTAAGACAGGAGATAGCCAAAAACATTCAGTACTTC,CASSKALVRQEIAKNIQYF
TRBV29-1,TRBD1,-,TRBJ1-2,TGCAGCGTTGAGACAGGGGGTGGCTACACCTTC,CSVETGGGYTF
TRBV4-2,-,-,TRBJ1-3,TGTGCCAGCAGCCAAGTGGAGGCCGACTCTGGAAACACCATATATTTT,CASSQVEADSGNTIYF
TRBV28,-,-,TRBJ2-7,TGTGCCAGCAGACCTATCAGGGGAGCCTACGAGCAGTACTTC,CASRPIRGAYEQYF
TRBV4-2,TRBD2,few,TRBJ2-5,TGTGCCAGCAGCCAGGCGGGGGGTCAAGAGACCCAGTACTTC,CASSQAGGQETQYF
TRBV7-2,-,-,TRBJ2-2,TGTGCCAGCAGCCCCACAGAGAAGGGAAGGGGCACCGGGGAGCTGTTTTTT,CASSPTEKGRGTGELFF
TRBV6-5,-,-,TRBJ1-1,TGTGCCAGCAGTGCCCAGGGTTACACTGAAGCTTTCTTT,CASSAQGYTEAFF
TRBV4-3,TRBD1,few,TRBJ1-4,TGCGCCAGCAGCCAGGGGACAGGGGGTGAAAAACTGTTTTTT,CASSQGTGGEKLFF
TRBV29-1,TRBD1,-,TRBJ2-1,TGCAGCGCGGGGGACAGGGGGCACAATGAGCAGTTCTTC,CSAGDRGHNEQFF
TRBV29-1,TRBD1,-,TRBJ2-1,TGCAGCGTGACAGGGAACAATGAGCAGTTCTTC,CSVTGNNEQFF